The 23 T cell receptor beta chains below all came from one sample that was sequenced in a study. The sorted Tregs were CD4+CD25+CD127-/low cells. Adaptor-ligated barcode primers were used to amplify TRBV12-4/TRBJ1-2 clonotypes. TCRdb called the multiplex PCR reads again in MiXCR, with one record for every CDR3 protein. Counted here are about 2,500 distinct CDR3 sequences, approximately 2.4% occurring once; the ten biggest clones make up over 8.5%. Sequencing was carried out using tumor-infiltrating Tregs sorted from the breast tumor. The receptors were gathered from a female donor with breast cancer.

By sample fraction, this clonotype is medium-sized. The chain recombines TRBV12-3 or TRBV12-4 with TRBJ1-2, with D maybe TRBD1 (6 bases). CDR3 length equals 14 residues. The germline V and J ends were trimmed by 6 bases and 3 bases, with 14 bases remaining between them. The CDR3 protein is CASRPSGAYYGYTF. Here the CDR3 DNA reads TGTGCCAGCAGGCCCTCAGGGGCTTACTATGGCTACACCTTC.

This clonotype is labeled as medium-sized. The chain is built from TRBV12-3 or TRBV12-4 and TRBJ1-2, with 8 positions matching TRBD1. This CDR3 region has 16 residues. The trim removed 7 bases at V and 1 base at J, leaving 11 bases unmatched. The DNA of the CDR3 is TGTGCCAGCAAATCGGTGTGGGACAGGAATAACTATGGCTACACCTTC. It translates to CASKSVWDRNNYGYTF.

This clonotype is classed as medium-sized (0.01 to 0.1%). This rearrangement joins TRBV12-3 or TRBV12-4 to TRBJ1-2; 7 bases are a match to TRBD1. V shed 5 bases, J shed 2 bases, and the junction held 8 bases outside the gene matches. There are 15 residues in the CDR3. The CDR3 spells CASSPATTGNYGYTF. CDR3 bases: TGTGCCAGCAGTCCCGCGACGACAGGGAACTATGGCTACACCTTC.

In this sample, this clonotype is medium-sized. This rearrangement joins TRBV12-3 or TRBV12-4 to TRBJ1-2; 9 nucleotides align to TRBD1. This CDR3 comprises 16 residues. V shed 0 bases and J 4 bases; nucleotides not matched to a gene: 6. CDR3 in amino acids: CASSLAMGQGIYGYTF. The CDR3 nucleotides read TGTGCCAGCAGTTTAGCAATGGGACAGGGCATCTATGGCTACACCTTC.

Relative to its sample, this clonotype is medium-sized. The chain has TRBV12-3 or TRBV12-4 and TRBJ1-2, with 8 bases lining up with TRBD1. The CDR3 extends over 13 amino acids. The trim removed 6 bases at V and 4 bases at J, leaving 4 bases unmatched. The CDR3 is CASRAGTGYGYTF. Written as DNA, the CDR3 is TGTGCCAGCAGGGCAGGGACAGGCTATGGCTACACCTTC.

By sample share, this clonotype is medium-sized. A read error may account for a junction end that differs from germline. This chain links TRBV12-3 or TRBV12-4 with TRBJ1-2, with 7 bases identical to TRBD1. This CDR3 spans 11 amino acids. The CDR3 coding sequence is TGTGCCAGCAGTTTCGCCGGGACAGTTTACTTC. Translating gives CASSFAGTVYF.

By its share, this clonotype is medium-sized. The rearrangement joins TRBV12-3 or TRBV12-4 to TRBJ1-2; 10 bases agree with TRBD1. The V gene end was trimmed by 6 bases and the J gene end by 6 bases; junction bases not matched to a gene: 4. This CDR3 comprises 13 residues. The CDR3 spells CASSLGQGNGYTF. The CDR3 coding sequence is TGTGCCAGCAGCCTGGGACAGGGGAATGGCTACACCTTC.

This clonotype is labeled medium-sized. V is TRBV12-3 or TRBV12-4 and J is TRBJ1-2; D uncertain. The V and J ends lost 4 bases and 5 bases respectively, with 11 bases between them. This CDR3 region has 13 residues. CDR3 loop: CASSSFGEYGYTF. In DNA form, the CDR3 reads TGTGCCAGCAGTTCGTTTGGGGAATATGGCTACACCTTC.

By share of the sample, this clonotype is medium-sized. The genes are TRBV12-3 or TRBV12-4 and TRBJ1-2, with D hard to call. V lost 4 bases and J 4 bases, leaving 25 bases between the germline ends. CDR3 length: 18 residues. The CDR3 sequence: CASSSLRKAVRGLYGYTF. The CDR3 nucleotides are TGTGCCAGCAGTTCCCTACGCAAGGCGGTTAGAGGACTCTATGGCTACACCTTC.

Relative to its sample, this clonotype is medium-sized. The chain recombines TRBV12-3 or TRBV12-4 with TRBJ1-2; D remains unclear. This CDR3 region has 14 residues. Between the trimmed V and J ends, which lost 3 bases and 2 bases, there was a span of 10 bases. The DNA for the CDR3 is TGTGCCAGCAGTTTTAGGCCCGAGAACTATGGCTACACCTTC. It codes for CASSFRPENYGYTF.

This clonotype is deemed medium-sized. V usage is TRBV12-3 or TRBV12-4 and J usage is TRBJ1-2, with 7 bases lining up with TRBD1. CDR3 length: 14 amino acids. Trimming at V came to 5 bases and at J to 6 bases, leaving 9 bases not matched to a gene. The CDR3 is CASSPDRVVDGYTF. The CDR3, as DNA: TGTGCCAGCAGTCCCGACAGGGTGGTCGATGGCTACACCTTC.

This clonotype is medium-sized in the sample. This chain uses TRBV12-3 or TRBV12-4 with TRBJ1-2; TRBD1 aligns across 9 bases. This CDR3 has 13 amino acids. V gave up 11 bases and J gave up 6 bases; unmatched junction bases: 10. Here the CDR3 DNA reads TGTGCCGGCGGGGACAGGGAGGGCGATGGCTACACCTTC. It yields the protein CAGGDREGDGYTF.

By share of the sample, this clonotype is medium-sized. This rearrangement joins TRBV12-3 or TRBV12-4 to TRBJ1-2; unclear D gene. V was cut by 6 bases and J by 5 bases, with 16 bases left in between. The CDR3 runs to 14 residues. This chain's CDR3 is CASRPAQPIYGYTF. The CDR3 bases are TGTGCCAGCAGACCGGCGCAGCCCATTTATGGCTACACCTTC.

Judged by abundance, this clonotype is medium-sized. This chain joins TRBV12-3 or TRBV12-4 and TRBJ1-2; D gene uncertain. Trimming took 6 bases from V and 1 from J, leaving 12 bases between them. This CDR3 has 14 amino acids. The chain's CDR3 is CASRASQINYGYTF. The CDR3 DNA is TGTGCCAGCAGAGCTAGTCAGATTAACTATGGCTACACCTTC.

This clonotype is labeled medium-sized (0.01 to 0.1%). This rearrangement joins TRBV12-3 or TRBV12-4 to TRBJ1-2; 7 bases match TRBD1. J was trimmed by 1 base and V by 5 bases; bases with no gene match: 1. CDR3 size: 13 residues. This CDR3 reads CASSGDSNYGYTF. The CDR3, as DNA: TGTGCCAGCAGTGGGGACAGTAACTATGGCTACACCTTC.

This clonotype is classed as medium-sized. The chain joins TRBV12-3 or TRBV12-4 to TRBJ1-2; D remains ambiguous. The CDR3 runs to 12 residues. Deletions cut 3 bases from V and 3 bases from J, with 5 bases between. The CDR3 region has the DNA TGTGCCAGCAGTTTCGTCGACTATGGCTACACCTTC. Its translation is CASSFVDYGYTF.

In its sample, this clonotype is medium-sized (0.01 to 0.1%). The chain uses TRBV12-3 or TRBV12-4 and TRBJ1-2, with 7 bases lining up with TRBD1. The ends lost 5 bases at V and 4 bases at J; junction bases unmatched: 7. The CDR3 loop spans 14 amino acids. DNA of the CDR3: TGTGCCAGCAGTCCTAGGGGACAGATCTATGGCTACACCTTC. Translating gives CASSPRGQIYGYTF.

This clonotype is labeled as medium-sized. This chain joins TRBV12-3 or TRBV12-4 and TRBJ1-2, with D hard to call. V lost 5 bases, J lost 5 bases, and 12 bases lay in between. This CDR3 contains 13 residues. The CDR3 protein is CASSPQADYGYTF. CDR3 sequence (DNA): TGTGCCAGCAGTCCTCAGGCCGATTATGGCTACACCTTC.

This clonotype is categorized as medium-sized. This rearrangement joins TRBV12-3 or TRBV12-4 to TRBJ1-2, with unresolved D. V lost 7 bases to trimming and J lost 0 bases, with 12 bases between them. This CDR3 has 14 amino acids. CDR3: CASTSSLSNYGYTF. The CDR3 bases are TGTGCCAGCACCTCGTCTCTCTCTAACTATGGCTACACCTTC.

In this sample, this clonotype is medium-sized. The chain recombines TRBV12-3 or TRBV12-4 with TRBJ1-2, with D unresolved. Trimming shortened V by 6 bases and J by 0 bases, and 14 bases separated the two germline ends. The CDR3 runs 15 residues. CDR3 in amino acids: CASSYLLAANYGYTF. DNA for the CDR3: TGTGCCAGCAGCTACCTCCTGGCAGCTAACTATGGCTACACCTTC.

This clonotype has a count of ten or more. The chain has TRBV12-3 or TRBV12-4 and TRBJ1-2, with unresolved D. V lost 2 bases and J 6 bases, leaving 19 bases between the germline ends. This CDR3 comprises 16 residues. The CDR3 here is CASSLILYGNPHGYTF. CDR3 DNA sequence: TGTGCCAGCAGTTTAATCCTCTACGGAAACCCTCATGGCTACACCTTC.

This clonotype is deemed medium-sized. This chain connects TRBV12-3 or TRBV12-4 to TRBJ1-2, with a weak D call TRBD1 (5 bases). This CDR3 spans 16 amino acids. Trimming stripped 5 bases from V and 0 bases from J, with 16 bases between. The CDR3 here is CASSPERGNPNYGYTF. CDR3 sequence (DNA): TGTGCCAGCAGTCCGGAGAGGGGAAACCCTAACTATGGCTACACCTTC.

By frequency in the sample, this clonotype is medium-sized. The gene calls are TRBV12-3 or TRBV12-4 and TRBJ1-2; the D gene is possibly TRBD1 (5 bases). The germline V and J ends were trimmed by 5 bases and 8 bases, with 15 bases remaining between them. CDR3 length: 13 amino acids. The CDR3 region is CASSLRDPRGYTF. As DNA, the CDR3 is TGTGCCAGCAGTCTTCGGGACCCTAGAGGCTACACCTTC.